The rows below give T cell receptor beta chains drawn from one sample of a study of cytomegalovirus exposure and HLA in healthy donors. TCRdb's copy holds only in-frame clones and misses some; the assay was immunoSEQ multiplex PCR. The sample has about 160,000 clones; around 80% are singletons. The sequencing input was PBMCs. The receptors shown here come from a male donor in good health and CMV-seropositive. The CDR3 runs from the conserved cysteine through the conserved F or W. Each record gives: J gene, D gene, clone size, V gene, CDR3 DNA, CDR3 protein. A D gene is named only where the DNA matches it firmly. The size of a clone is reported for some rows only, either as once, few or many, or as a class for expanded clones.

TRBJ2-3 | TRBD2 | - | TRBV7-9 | TGTGCCAGCAGCTTAGAAGCGGGAGGAGATACGCAGTATTTT | CASSLEAGGDTQYF
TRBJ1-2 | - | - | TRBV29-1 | TGCAGCGGGGAAAGAGGGAACTATGGCTACACCTTC | CSGERGNYGYTF
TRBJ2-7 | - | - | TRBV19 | TGTGCCAGTGGGGGGGGGCCCTACGAGCAGTACTTC | CASGGGPYEQYF
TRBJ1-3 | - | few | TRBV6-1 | TGTGCCAGCAGTAAGGACAGAAAAAACACCATATATTTT | CASSKDRKNTIYF
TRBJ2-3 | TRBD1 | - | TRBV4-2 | TGTGCCAGCAGACCTTCCGGGACAGGGGGCGCTTGGACAGATACGCAGTATTTT | CASRPSGTGGAWTDTQYF
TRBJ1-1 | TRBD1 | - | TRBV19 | TGTGCCAGTATCCAGGGGGACCGGGGACCGAACACTGAAGCTTTCTTT | CASIQGDRGPNTEAFF
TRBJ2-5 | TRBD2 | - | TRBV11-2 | TGTGCCAGCAGCTTAGTGTGGTTAGCGGGAGTGGAAGAGACCCAGTACTTC | CASSLVWLAGVEETQYF
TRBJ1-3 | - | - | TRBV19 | TGTGCCAGTACCTTCTCGACAGACAGCTCTGGAAACACCATATATTTT | CASTFSTDSSGNTIYF
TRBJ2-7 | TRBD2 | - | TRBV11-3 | TGTGCCAGCATGCCTAGCGGGAGCGGATCGGGGCAGTACTTC | CASMPSGSGSGQYF
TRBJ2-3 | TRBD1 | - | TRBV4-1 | TGCGCCAGCAGCCAAGATGCGTGGGGACAGGTTCTGGATACGCAGTATTTT | CASSQDAWGQVLDTQYF
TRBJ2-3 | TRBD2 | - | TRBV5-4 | TGTGCCAGCAGCTCCTCGGGGGGTGCAGATACGCAGTATTTT | CASSSSGGADTQYF
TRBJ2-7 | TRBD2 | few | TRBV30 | TGTGCCTGGAGGTGGGGGGGACTGGCCTACGAGCAGTACTTC | CAWRWGGLAYEQYF
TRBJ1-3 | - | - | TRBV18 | TGTGCCAGCTCACCGCTCCCAGAAGTTGGAAACACCATATATTTT | CASSPLPEVGNTIYF
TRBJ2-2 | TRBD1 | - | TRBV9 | TGTGCCAGCGGCGTAGGAGGACAGGGGGCTAGGACCGGGGAGCTGTTTTTT | CASGVGGQGARTGELFF
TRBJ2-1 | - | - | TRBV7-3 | TGTGCCAGCAGCTCCCGCGTAGGGACAAATGAGCAGTTCTTC | CASSSRVGTNEQFF
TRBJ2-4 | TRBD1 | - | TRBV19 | TGTGCCAGTAGTATTCCGGGGACAGGGAGGGACATTCAGTACTTC | CASSIPGTGRDIQYF
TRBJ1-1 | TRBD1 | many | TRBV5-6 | TGTGCCAGCAGCTTGGGGGGACAGCGCTGGAACACTGAAGCTTTCTTT | CASSLGGQRWNTEAFF
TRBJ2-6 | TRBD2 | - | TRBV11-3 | TGTGCCAGCGGGAGGGATGGGGCCAACGTCCTGACTTTC | CASGRDGANVLTF
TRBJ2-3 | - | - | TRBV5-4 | TGTGCCAGCAGCTTGCCCGGGGATACGCAGTATTTT | CASSLPGDTQYF
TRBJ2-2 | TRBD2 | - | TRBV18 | TGTGCCAGCTCGTCCGATCTAGCGGGGACAAACACCGGGGAGCTGTTTTTT | CASSSDLAGTNTGELFF
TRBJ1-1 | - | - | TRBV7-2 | TGTGCCAGCAGCTTAGTTCCGGGGATACCTGAAGCTTTCTTT | CASSLVPGIPEAFF
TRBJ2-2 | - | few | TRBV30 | TGTGCCTGGTCAGGGGGGCCCAACACCGGGGAGCTGTTTTTT | CAWSGGPNTGELFF
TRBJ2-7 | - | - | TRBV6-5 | TGTGCCAGCAGTTACGATGGGGGACTCTCCTACGAGCAGTACTTC | CASSYDGGLSYEQYF
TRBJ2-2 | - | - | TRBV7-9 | TGTGCCAGCAGCCCAGGGGTCACCGGGGAGCTGTTTTTT | CASSPGVTGELFF
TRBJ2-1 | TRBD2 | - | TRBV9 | TGTGCCAGCAGCGGCCCCGGGACTAGCGGGATCCATGAGCAGTTCTTC | CASSGPGTSGIHEQFF
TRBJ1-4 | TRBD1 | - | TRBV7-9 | TGTGCCAGCAGCTTCTTCGGGACAGGGGGAGAAAAACTGTTTTTT | CASSFFGTGGEKLFF
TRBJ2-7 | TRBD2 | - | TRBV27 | TGTGCCAGCAGTTTGGGCGGGAGGAGCTCCTACGAGCAGTACTTC | CASSLGGRSSYEQYF
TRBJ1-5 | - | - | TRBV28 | TGTGCCAGCAGTTTGCAGCCCGGGAATCAGCCCCAGCATTTT | CASSLQPGNQPQHF
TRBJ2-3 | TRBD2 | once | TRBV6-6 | TGTGCCAGCCTGACTAGCGGGGCCCGCACAGATACGCAGTATTTT | CASLTSGARTDTQYF
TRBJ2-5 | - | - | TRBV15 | TGTGCCACCAGCAGACACAGGGGGGGGGAGCAGTACTTC | CATSRHRGGEQYF
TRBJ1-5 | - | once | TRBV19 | TGTGCCACTTCTGAGAGGGGCGGGACGACTAGCAATCAGCCCCAGCATTTT | CATSERGGTTSNQPQHF
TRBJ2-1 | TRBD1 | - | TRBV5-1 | TGCGCCAGCATGGGGGACAGAGACAATGAGCAGTTCTTC | CASMGDRDNEQFF
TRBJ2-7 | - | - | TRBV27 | TGTGCCAGCCGGGACACCTTCCTTTTTTCCTACGAGCAGTACTTC | CASRDTFLFSYEQYF
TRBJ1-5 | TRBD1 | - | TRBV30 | TGTGCCTCTCCCACGACAGGGGGAAATCAGCCCCAGCATTTT | CASPTTGGNQPQHF
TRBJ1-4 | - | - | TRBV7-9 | TGTTCCAGCAGCTTACCGGGGGAATACAATGAAAAACTGTTTTTT | CSSSLPGEYNEKLFF
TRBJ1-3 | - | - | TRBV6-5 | TGTGCCAGCAGTTACGAGGCAGGGCCGCAGGGAAACACCATATATTTT | CASSYEAGPQGNTIYF
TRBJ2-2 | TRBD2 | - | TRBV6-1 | TGTGCCAGCACCCACGGGGGTAGCGGGACCGGGGAGCTGTTTTTT | CASTHGGSGTGELFF
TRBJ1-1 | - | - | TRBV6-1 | TGTGCCAGCAGGAAGAGGTCTATGAACACTGAAGCTTTCTTT | CASRKRSMNTEAFF
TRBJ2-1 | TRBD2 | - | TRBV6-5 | TGTGCCACCCGGGGACTAGCGGGAGGCGGTGAGCAGTTCTTC | CATRGLAGGGEQFF
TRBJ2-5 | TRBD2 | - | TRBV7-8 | TGTGCCAGCAGCCACCTAGCGGAAGAGACCCAGTACTTC | CASSHLAEETQYF
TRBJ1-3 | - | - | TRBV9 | TGTGCCAGCAGCACAGGTGGTACTTCTGGAAACACCATATATTTT | CASSTGGTSGNTIYF
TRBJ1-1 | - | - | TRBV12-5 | TGTGCTAGTGGTTTGGGCTATAACACTGAAGCTTTCTTT | CASGLGYNTEAFF
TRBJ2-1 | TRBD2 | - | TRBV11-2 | TGTGCCAGCAGCTTAGTAGCCAGCGGGAGGGCGGGTGAGCAGTTCTTC | CASSLVASGRAGEQFF
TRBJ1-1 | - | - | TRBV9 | TGTGCCAGCAGCTTTACACAGGGCAGTGGGACTGAAGCTTTCTTT | CASSFTQGSGTEAFF
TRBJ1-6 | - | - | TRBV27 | TGTGCCAGCAGTTTCCGAGGCTCACCCCTCCACTTT | CASSFRGSPLHF
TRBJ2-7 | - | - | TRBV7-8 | TGTGCCAGCAGCTTAGGTACCGGTGTGCTGTACTTC | CASSLGTGVLYF
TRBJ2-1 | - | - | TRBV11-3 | TGTGCCAGCAGCTTAGGCAGGGTGGACAATGAGCAGTTCTTC | CASSLGRVDNEQFF
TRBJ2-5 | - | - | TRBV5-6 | TGTGCCAGCAGCCCCGTCGGCGGGAAAACAGAGACCCAGTACTTC | CASSPVGGKTETQYF
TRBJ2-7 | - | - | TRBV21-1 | TGTGCCAGCAGCAAGGGCGGGAGGCAGCTTTACGAGCAGTACTTC | CASSKGGRQLYEQYF
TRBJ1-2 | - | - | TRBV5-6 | TGTGCCAGCAGCGGAGGGACCGGCCATGGCTACACCTTC | CASSGGTGHGYTF